The rows below give T cell receptor beta chains drawn from one sample of a study of cytomegalovirus exposure and HLA in healthy donors. Profiling relied on immunoSEQ multiplex PCR, and the TCRdb table lists in-frame clones only, not all of them. The table lists some 140,000 clones, over 75% of them singletons. The sequenced sample was PBMCs. These TCRs come from a woman between 35 and 50 years old in good health and CMV-seropositive. The CDR3 runs from the conserved cysteine through the conserved F or W. Each record gives: clone size, D gene, J gene, V gene, CDR3 length, CDR3 DNA, CDR3 protein. A D gene is named only where the DNA matches it firmly. A row's size may be missing; if present it is once, few, many or a size class.

- TRBD2 TRBJ2-1 TRBV5-1 15 TGCGCCAGCAGCAAGGGACTAGCGGGAGAAGGTGAGCAGTTCTTC CASSKGLAGEGEQFF
- - TRBJ2-3 TRBV2 13 TGTGCCAGCACCTCACCGGGGGTTTATACGCAGTATTTT CASTSPGVYTQYF
- - TRBJ2-1 TRBV7-8 15 TGTGCCAGCAGCTTAGCTCCTGAGGGACTCCTTAAGTTGTTCTTC CASSLAPEGLLKLFF
- - TRBJ1-1 TRBV11-2 17 TGTGCCAGCAGCTTTTACCGGGGGGGCACCATGAACACTGAAGCTTTCTTT CASSFYRGGTMNTEAFF
- TRBD1 TRBJ1-4 TRBV6-1 16 TGTGCCAGCAGTGAGGCAGGGGGCTCAACTAATGAAAAACTGTTTTTT CASSEAGGSTNEKLFF
- - TRBJ1-2 TRBV6-5 14 TGTGCCAGCAAACTGAACAGGGAGCGAAATGGCTACACCTTC CASKLNRERNGYTF
once - TRBJ2-1 TRBV19 14 TGTGCCAGTAGCATTGTTGCGGGTCACAATGAGCAGTTCTTC CASSIVAGHNEQFF
- - TRBJ2-3 TRBV7-3 13 TGTGCCAGCAGCATCGGGGGCACAGATACGCAGTATTTT CASSIGGTDTQYF
- - TRBJ2-2 TRBV6-5 13 TGTGCCAGCAGTCGAGACAGTTTCGGGGAGCTGTTTTTT CASSRDSFGELFF
- TRBD2 TRBJ2-3 TRBV28 16 TGTGCCAGCAGTTCCCTTGGACTAGCGGGAACAGATACGCAGTATTTT CASSSLGLAGTDTQYF
- TRBD2 TRBJ2-1 TRBV7-6 14 TGTGCCAGCAGTCTAGCGGGAGGGCCAAATGAGCAGTTCTTC CASSLAGGPNEQFF
- TRBD1 TRBJ1-5 TRBV27 16 TGTGCCAGCAGTTCGACAGGGTACTATAGCAATCAGCCCCAGCATTTT CASSSTGYYSNQPQHF
- TRBD2 TRBJ2-3 TRBV4-2 16 TGTGCCAGCAGCCATACGGGACTAGGAAGCACAGATACGCAGTATTTT CASSHTGLGSTDTQYF
few TRBD2 TRBJ2-7 TRBV7-8 16 TGTGCCAGCAGCTTAGGGCTAGCGGGAGGGTTAGACGAGCAGTACTTC CASSLGLAGGLDEQYF
- - TRBJ1-2 TRBV6-5 12 TGTGCCAGCAGTCGGGGAAACTATGGCTACACCTTC CASSRGNYGYTF
once - TRBJ2-1 TRBV5-1 14 TGCGCCAGCAGCTTGACGGGACAATACAATGAGCAGTTCTTC CASSLTGQYNEQFF
once TRBD2 TRBJ2-1 TRBV11-1 14 TGTGCCAGCAAGCGGGGTTCCTCCTACAATGAGCAGTTCTTC CASKRGSSYNEQFF
- TRBD2 TRBJ2-2 TRBV9 17 TGTGCCAGCAGCCCCCCGGGAAGCGGGAGGTTAACCGGGGAGCTGTTTTTT CASSPPGSGRLTGELFF
few TRBD2 TRBJ2-1 TRBV19 14 TGTGCCACCCGGGCGGGGGTTGTGGAGGATGAGCAGTTCTTC CATRAGVVEDEQFF
once TRBD1 TRBJ2-7 TRBV5-6 14 TGTGCCAGCAGCCTCCGGGACAGCCCTTACGAGCAGTACTTC CASSLRDSPYEQYF
- - TRBJ1-2 TRBV6-1 12 TGTGCCAGTACCCAGGGCCGCTATGGCTACACCTTC CASTQGRYGYTF
- - TRBJ2-3 TRBV7-9 17 TGTGCCAGCAGCTCAGATATGACTCTAGCGAGCACAGATACGCAGTATTTT CASSSDMTLASTDTQYF
once - TRBJ1-4 TRBV2 11 TGTGCCAGCACCTTTGACAGCAAACTGTTTTTT CASTFDSKLFF
- TRBD2 TRBJ2-1 TRBV29-1 14 TGCAGCGGGGAGGGGACTAGCGGTTACAATGAGCAGTTCTTC CSGEGTSGYNEQFF
once TRBD2 TRBJ2-1 TRBV28 15 TGTGCCAGCAGTAGTAGCGGGAGGATCTACAATGAGCAGTTCTTC CASSSSGRIYNEQFF
- - TRBJ2-1 TRBV19 16 TGTGCCAGTAGTATGGGAGGACTACCCACCGACAATGAGCAGTTCTTC CASSMGGLPTDNEQFF
- - TRBJ1-1 TRBV5-1 18 TGCGCCAGCAGCTTGGGTGACGGCCAGGGACTCATGAACACTGAAGCTTTCTTT CASSLGDGQGLMNTEAFF
once TRBD1 TRBJ1-5 TRBV13 17 TGTGCCAGCAGCTGCGGACAGGGTGGTCGGGGCAATCAGCCCCAGCATTTT CASSCGQGGRGNQPQHF
- TRBD2 TRBJ2-1 TRBV7-3 15 TGTGCCAGCAGCGGCAGCGGGAGATCCTACAATGAGCAGTTCTTC CASSGSGRSYNEQFF
- TRBD2 TRBJ2-3 TRBV28 15 TGTGCCAGCAGCCCTAGCGGGAGGAGCACAGATACGCAGTATTTT CASSPSGRSTDTQYF
- TRBD2 TRBJ2-1 TRBV28 18 TGTGCCAGCAGTCGGGGGACTAGCGGGATTGTAAGTTTAAATGAGCAGTTCTTC CASSRGTSGIVSLNEQFF
- - TRBJ1-3 TRBV27 16 TGTGCCAGCAGCCCCAGCGGGCCAGGGCAAGGAAACACCATATATTTT CASSPSGPGQGNTIYF
- - TRBJ1-1 TRBV30 13 TGTGCCTGGAGTGACCCCGGTGGTCTTGAAGCTTTCTTT CAWSDPGGLEAFF
- - TRBJ2-2 TRBV19 17 TGTGCCAGTAGTCCCAGGTCACTAGACTTGAACACCGGGGAGCTGTTTTTT CASSPRSLDLNTGELFF
- - TRBJ2-3 TRBV5-1 14 TGCGCCAGCAGCAGGACTACATTCAGCGATACGCAGTATTTT CASSRTTFSDTQYF